Listed here are 14 T cell receptor beta chains from one sample, sequenced in a study of tumor-infiltrating lymphocytes in glioblastoma multiforme (dated by TCRdb to 2017 to 2019). Sequencing instrument: Illumina HiSeq 2500. TCRB libraries were built from RNA via three nested multiplex PCR rounds using a modified ARM-PCR protocol with multiple V-beta primers and a C-beta primer. The public reads were run again by TCRdb, first through fastp at Q25 and then through MiXCR, and only productive beta chains were kept. Each CDR3 protein appears once, grouped with its most common genes and DNA. This sample is represented by fewer than 40,000 distinct CDR3 sequences; around 55% of them were singletons. The ten largest clones capture roughly 31% of the sample. Sequenced: brain tumor tissue. The receptors stem from a male donor with glioblastoma.

This chain connects TRBV6-5 to TRBJ2-3; no reliable D call. The CDR3 is made up of 15 amino acids. Germline V gene sequence: CDR1 MNHEY, CDR2 SVGAGI. The CDR3 DNA is TGTACGAGCACCCCCAGCGTGGTGAGGACAGATACGCAGTATTTT. As protein: CTSTPSVVRTDTQYF.

The chain carries TRBV29-1 and TRBJ2-7; TRBD1 matches at 7 bases. V lost 4 bases and J lost 12; bases outside the gene matches: 15. From germline, CDR1 is SQVTM and CDR2 ANQGSEA. The CDR3 has 13 residues. This CDR3 is CSVVWDRDYVRYF. The CDR3 DNA is TGCAGCGTTGTTTGGGACAGAGACTACGTGCGGTACTTC.

This clonotype was counted ten times or more. The rearrangement joins TRBV5-4 to TRBJ1-2; 8 bases line up with TRBD1. Looked up from germline, CDR1 is SGHNT and CDR2 is YYREEE (reference sequence). The CDR3 spans 12 residues. V trimming: 4 bases; J trimming: 14 bases; junction bases outside the gene matches: 10. The DNA of the CDR3 is TGTGCCAGCAGCCGGCAGGAGACAGGGGTAACCTTC. This codes for CASSRQETGVTF.

Concerning this clonotype: A clone one base away is much larger, so this may be a read error. The chain joins TRBV30 to TRBJ2-1; TRBD1 aligns across 11 bases. Germline lookup yields CDR1 GTSNPN and CDR2 SVGIG (reference sequence). The CDR3 extends over 15 amino acids. The CDR3 is CAWSAGTGGIDEQLF. CDR3 coding DNA: TGTGCCTGGAGTGCCGGGACAGGGGGTATCGATGAGCAGCTCTTC. The variable domain in full, with the rest retrieved from reference TRBV30 and TRBJ2-1, is SQTIHQWPATLVQPVGSPLSLECTVEGTSNPNLYWYRQAAGRGLQLLFYSVGIGQISSEVPQNLSASRPQDRQFILSSKKLLLSDSGFYLCAWSAGTGGIDEQLFGPGTRLTVL.

In its sample, this clonotype is medium-sized. DNA for the CDR3: TGTGCCAGCAGCCGAGGGACTAGCGGGTTGGTTGAGCAGTTCTTC. It is translated as CASSRGTSGLVEQFF. The V call is TRBV11-2, the J call TRBJ2-1; 12 bases match TRBD2. The CDR3 has 15 residues. The ends lost 5 bases at V and 9 bases at J; junction bases unmatched: 8. CDR1 is SGHAT, CDR2 FQNNGV, per germline.

This clonotype has only a few counts. V is TRBV6-2 or TRBV6-3 and J is TRBJ2-3; D unresolved. The V end lost 0 bases, the J end lost 2 bases, and 15 bases lay between the germline ends. The CDR3 is 17 residues long. Per the germline V gene, CDR1 is MNHEY and CDR2 is SVGEGT. For the CDR3, the DNA is TGTGCCAGCAGTTACTCCGGGCAAATCCTCTACACAGATACGCAGTATTTT. The encoded protein is CASSYSGQILYTDTQYF.

The table lists this clonotype with many counts. The rearrangement links TRBV4-1 to TRBJ1-3; no firm D call. The CDR3 is 13 amino acids. Trimming shortened V by 4 bases and J by 8 bases, and 12 bases separated the two germline ends. Germline CDR1 and CDR2: MGHRA and YSYEKL. CDR3 sequence reads: CASSRGLSDTIYF. In nucleotides, the CDR3 is TGCGCCAGCAGCCGCGGACTATCGGACACCATATATTTT.

As concerns this clonotype: This sequence may be a read error, since a much larger clone differs from it by one base. The V and J genes are TRBV5-6 and TRBJ2-3, with D perhaps matching TRBD1 (6 bases). This CDR3 comprises 15 residues. Germline CDR1 SGHDT, CDR2 YYEEEE. The CDR3 loop reads CASSLYSGGTETQYF. The CDR3 DNA follows: TGTGCCAGCAGCTTGTACTCTGGGGGCACAGAAACGCAGTATTTT.

Note on this clonotype: The junction and the germline gene differ at one end; a read error may be behind it. The rearrangement links TRBV5-5 to TRBJ1-2; possible D gene TRBD1, 6 bases. The CDR3 is 13 residues long. Looked up from germline, CDR1 is SGHKS and CDR2 is YYEKEE (reference sequence). The chain's CDR3 is CPSSSGHHYGYTF. The CDR3 DNA reads as TGTCCCAGCAGCTCGGGACACCACTATGGCTACACCTTC.

Turning to this clonotype: One junction end disagrees with the germline gene, perhaps due to a read error. The chain is built from TRBV12-3 or TRBV12-4 and TRBJ2-1; 10 nucleotides align to TRBD1. The CDR3 has 15 residues. CDR3 sequence: CASCFLDRGRNEQFF. In DNA form, the CDR3 reads TGTGCCAGCTGTTTCTTGGACAGGGGGAGAAATGAGCAGTTCTTC.

This rearrangement joins TRBV20-1 to TRBJ2-1, with TRBD2 matching over 10 bases. The germline V gene encodes CDR1 DFQATT and CDR2 SNEGSKA (reference sequence). The ends lost 4 bases at V and 11 bases at J; junction bases unmatched: 11. This CDR3 has 14 residues. CDR3 residues: CSAKREGAYSKQFF. CDR3 coding DNA: TGCAGTGCTAAGCGGGAGGGGGCCTACAGTAAGCAGTTCTTC.

This clonotype is labeled as large (0.1 to 1%). The chain uses TRBV11-2 and TRBJ2-5; perhaps D is TRBD1 or TRBD2 (5 bases each). The V end was cut by 4 bases, the J end by 1 base, with 10 bases between. The CDR3 consists of 14 residues. The germline V gene has CDR1 SGHAT and CDR2 FQNNGV. CDR3 residues: CASSWGYSQETQYF. DNA for the CDR3: TGTGCCAGCAGCTGGGGGTATTCCCAAGAGACCCAGTACTTC.

This clonotype was recorded only once. V is TRBV6-5 and J is TRBJ2-1; 7 bases match TRBD1. Trimming took 5 bases from V and 0 from J; bases not matched to a gene: 4. The V gene's germline CDR1 is MNHEY and CDR2 SVGAGI. This CDR3 is 15 amino acids long. The CDR3 DNA reads TGTGCCAGCAGTGTGGGGACAGACTCCTACAATGAGCAGTTCTTC. Residues: CASSVGTDSYNEQFF.

Ten or more counts support this clonotype. The chain links TRBV5-6 to TRBJ1-1; maybe TRBD1 (5 bases). This CDR3 comprises 15 residues. Trimming pared 0 bases from V and 5 bases from J, leaving 14 bases between. From germline, CDR1 is SGHDT and CDR2 YYEEEE. CDR3 amino acids: CASSLGVLGGTEAFF. CDR3 DNA: TGTGCCAGCAGCTTGGGGGTTCTTGGGGGAACTGAAGCTTTCTTT. The variable domain in full, completed from reference TRBV5-6 and TRBJ1-1, reads DAGVTQSPTHLIKTRGQQVTLRCSPKSGHDTVSWYQQALGQGPQFIFQYYEEEERQRGNFPDRFSGHQFPNYSSELNVNALLLGDSALYLCASSLGVLGGTEAFFGQGTRLTVV.